This T cell receptor (beta chain) was observed in a study of early T cells in non-severe SARS-CoV-2 infection. Germline lookup yields CDR1 LGHNA and CDR2 YNFKEQ. The CDR3 is 18 residues long. Unmatched junction bases numbered 10, after V lost 3 bases and J lost 2 bases. TCRdb reprocessed the 5' RACE reads via MiXCR and lists one record per CDR3 protein. Among 55,000 or so distinct CDR3 sequences listed, 6% to 7% were seen once. Source material: whole blood. The V and J genes are TRBV4-2 and TRBJ1-5, with 10 positions matching TRBD1. The sequence was collected from an adult who was a healthcare worker with PCR-confirmed SARS-CoV-2 infection or an uninfected control (not recorded which). The CDR3 sequence is CASSQSPGQGSGNQPQHF. The CDR3 nucleotides are TGTGCCAGCAGCCAGAGCCCGGGACAGGGGAGCGGCAATCAGCCCCAGCATTTT.